These 24 T cell receptor beta chains were all obtained from the same sample, sequenced in a study of control samples from healthy donors and cancer patients. Sequenced by immunoSEQ multiplex PCR; TCRdb stores in-frame clones only, minus some. The sample holds some 140,000 clones, approximately 90% seen once. Sequencing was done on a sample of blood. These receptors originate from a woman under 40 in good health.

The chain carries TRBV7-2 and TRBJ2-7; TRBD1 is a possible D gene (6 bases). V lost 10 bases to trimming and J lost 0 bases, with 16 bases between them. Germline V CDR1 and CDR2: SGHTA, FQGNSA. CDR3 length: 14 amino acids. In nucleotides, the CDR3 is TGTGCCACTACGACAGGATACAGCTCCTACGAGCAGTACTTC. It is translated as CATTTGYSSYEQYF.

The gene calls are TRBV28 and TRBJ1-1, with unresolved D. Germline V lookup: CDR1 MDHEN, CDR2 SYDVKM. The ends were cut back, 7 bases at V and 1 base at J, with 7 bases in the middle. The CDR3 extends over 12 amino acids. CDR3: CASIKGNTEAFF. In DNA form, the CDR3 reads TGTGCCAGCATTAAGGGGAACACTGAAGCTTTCTTT.

The chain combines TRBV6-5 with TRBJ2-2, with TRBD1 matching 7 bases. CDR1 and CDR2 from the germline V gene are MNHEY and SVGAGI. With 6 bases clipped from V and 4 bases from J, the junction kept 5 bases outside the gene matches. The CDR3 is made up of 14 amino acids. For the CDR3, the DNA is TGTGCCAGCAGAAAACAGGGGACCACCGGGGAGCTGTTTTTT. Amino acid sequence: CASRKQGTTGELFF.

This clone was seen a few times. CDR3 region: CSVETAGYNEQFF. The CDR3 coding sequence is TGCAGCGTTGAAACGGCGGGATACAATGAGCAGTTCTTC. The chain is built from TRBV29-1 and TRBJ2-1; D is perhaps TRBD2 (6 bases). The germline V gene encodes CDR1 SQVTM and CDR2 ANQGSEA. This CDR3 has 13 amino acids. V lost 2 bases and J lost 4, with 9 bases in between.

As DNA, the CDR3 is TGCGCCAGCAGCCAAGGGAAACTCACCTATGGCTACACCTTC. Translated, it gives CASSQGKLTYGYTF. The rearrangement links TRBV4-1 to TRBJ1-2; D not resolved. V was shortened by 1 base and J by 4 bases, with 10 bases between the two germline ends. This CDR3 has 14 residues. Germline V gene data show CDR1 as MGHRA and CDR2 as YSYEKL.

This chain uses TRBV9 with TRBJ1-1; D is undetermined. With 0 bases removed from V and 7 bases from J, the gap between germline ends came to 19 bases. Germline V gene data show CDR1 as SGDLS and CDR2 as YYNGEE. CDR3 length: 16 amino acids. CDR3 coding DNA: TGTGCCAGCAGCGTAGCTGGTTTCACGCCGTCAGGTGAAGCTTTCTTT. Protein sequence: CASSVAGFTPSGEAFF.

This clone showed up just once. The J gene is TRBJ1-2, the V gene TRBV27; tentatively, D is TRBD1 (5 bases). The CDR3 loop spans 14 amino acids. Trimming shortened V by 5 bases and J by 0 bases, and 10 bases separated the two germline ends. The germline V gene has CDR1 MNHEY and CDR2 SMNVEV (reference sequence). This CDR3 is CASSKAGSNYGYTF. The CDR3 DNA is TGTGCCAGCAGTAAGGCAGGGTCTAACTATGGCTACACCTTC.

The chain joins TRBV5-6 to TRBJ1-2, with a possible D match to TRBD1 (5 bases). The CDR3 is 13 residues long. Germline assignment: CDR1 SGHDT and CDR2 YYEEEE. Deletions cut 2 bases from V and 6 bases from J, with 11 bases between. CDR3 sequence (DNA): TGTGCCAGCAGCTTTGGGGGGTCGCATGGCTACACCTTC. Translated: CASSFGGSHGYTF.

V usage is TRBV19 and J usage is TRBJ1-5; 7 nucleotides align to TRBD1. Trimming at V came to 6 bases and at J to 3 bases, leaving 11 bases not matched to a gene. This CDR3 has 16 residues. Germline V CDR1 and CDR2: LNHDA, SQIVND (reference sequence). The CDR3 DNA reads as TGTGCCAGTAGGGACAGGACAGTTAGATCCAATCAGCCCCAGCATTTT. Translated: CASRDRTVRSNQPQHF.

This chain connects TRBV4-1 to TRBJ2-7; D is unresolved. CDR1 is MGHRA and CDR2 is YSYEKL in the germline V gene. The CDR3 has 14 amino acids. V gave up 0 bases and J gave up 3 bases, with 9 bases separating them. The CDR3 DNA reads TGCGCCAGCAGCCAAGATCCCCAGAGCTACGAGCAGTACTTC. This gives the protein CASSQDPQSYEQYF.

In nucleotides, the CDR3 is TGCGCCAGCAGTGTTGGGACGGTGAACACCGGGGAGCTGTTTTTT. Amino acid sequence: CASSVGTVNTGELFF. The chain combines TRBV10-2 with TRBJ2-2, with D perhaps TRBD1 or TRBD2 (5 bases each). The CDR3 length is 15 residues. Germline V gene lookup returns CDR1 WSHSY and CDR2 SAAADI. Trimming took 4 bases from V and 1 from J, leaving 10 bases between them.

This clone was counted between two and nine times. The V call is TRBV5-6, the J call TRBJ1-4, with 8 positions matching TRBD1. There are 16 residues in the CDR3. From germline, CDR1 is SGHDT and CDR2 YYEEEE. The V gene end was trimmed by 0 bases and the J gene end by 4 bases; junction bases not matched to a gene: 5. CDR3 nucleotides: TGTGCCAGCAGCTTGGACAGGGGGACCCTTAATGAAAAACTGTTTTTT. It encodes CASSLDRGTLNEKLFF. The full variable domain, in which reference TRBV5-6 and TRBJ1-4 provide the parts outside the CDR3, is DAGVTQSPTHLIKTRGQQVTLRCSPKSGHDTVSWYQQALGQGPQFIFQYYEEEERQRGNFPDRFSGHQFPNYSSELNVNALLLGDSALYLCASSLDRGTLNEKLFFGSGTQLSVL.

The rearrangement uses TRBV29-1 and TRBJ1-1; D is unclear. Germline loops: CDR1 SQVTM, CDR2 ANQGSEA. Trimming removed 3 bases at V and 1 base at J, with 6 bases between. The length of the CDR3 is 12 residues. CDR3 bases: TGCAGCGTTGATTCAGGGAACACTGAAGCTTTCTTT. Its protein is CSVDSGNTEAFF.

The chain carries TRBV3-1 (or the pseudogene TRBV3-2) and TRBJ2-7, with a possible D match to TRBD1 (5 bases). With 3 bases removed from V and 2 bases from J, the gap between germline ends came to 11 bases. Germline CDR1 LGHDT, CDR2 YNNKEL (reference sequence). The length of the CDR3 is 14 residues. The CDR3 loop is CASSQNTDTYEQYF. The CDR3 DNA sequence: TGTGCCAGCAGCCAGAACACGGACACCTACGAGCAGTACTTC.

V usage is TRBV6-5 and J usage is TRBJ1-5; 9 positions agree with TRBD1. V was pared by 6 bases and J by 0 bases, with 3 bases of the junction left unmatched. The germline V gene encodes CDR1 MNHEY and CDR2 SVGAGI. The CDR3 has 15 residues. CDR3 protein: CASSPDRGSNQPQHF. The CDR3 nucleotides are TGTGCCAGCAGCCCGGACAGGGGTAGCAATCAGCCCCAGCATTTT.

The V gene is TRBV7-9, the J gene TRBJ1-1, with 9 bases fitting TRBD1. The V and J ends lost 5 bases and 0 bases, in that order; junction bases with no gene match: 4. The CDR3 length is 15 residues. Germline CDR1 SEHNR, CDR2 FQNEAQ (reference sequence). The CDR3 DNA reads TGTGCCAGCAGCCCCGGGACAGGGATGAACACTGAAGCTTTCTTT. The encoded protein is CASSPGTGMNTEAFF.

This rearrangement joins TRBV12-5 to TRBJ2-1; D not certain. The germline V gene encodes CDR1 LGHNT and CDR2 FRNRAP. Trimming removed 7 bases from V and 7 bases from J, with 14 bases in between. The CDR3 is 13 amino acids. The CDR3 sequence: CASVRSLENEQFF. CDR3 nucleotide sequence: TGTGCTAGTGTTCGATCCCTAGAGAATGAGCAGTTCTTC.

This chain uses TRBV12-3 or TRBV12-4 with TRBJ1-1; D remains ambiguous. The CDR3 extends over 13 amino acids. Between the trimmed V and J ends, which lost 8 bases and 1 base, there was a span of 11 bases. As DNA, the CDR3 is TGTGCCAGCCTTTATACAGAGAACACTGAAGCTTTCTTT. This translates into CASLYTENTEAFF.

J is TRBJ1-3 and V is TRBV10-1, with D possibly matching TRBD1 (5 bases). Germline V gives CDR1 WNHNN, CDR2 SYGVQD (reference sequence). The CDR3 contains 14 residues. The germline V and J ends were trimmed by 8 bases and 3 bases, with 14 bases remaining between them. The CDR3 sequence is CASEGEGRGNTIYF. CDR3 sequence (DNA): TGCGCCAGCGAGGGTGAGGGACGTGGAAACACCATATATTTT.

This clone came up a few times. The chain employs TRBV3-1 (or the pseudogene TRBV3-2) and TRBJ1-4; no reliable D call. Germline V gene data show CDR1 as LGHDT and CDR2 as YNNKEL (reference sequence). The CDR3 has 12 amino acids. Trimming took 1 base from V and 8 from J, leaving 5 bases between them. The CDR3 coding sequence is TGTGCCAGCAGCCAAGCGCGGGAAAAACTGTTTTTT. Amino acids: CASSQAREKLFF.

This CDR3 is CASSPWTSGRANNEQFF. CDR3 nucleotide sequence: TGTGCCAGCAGCCCCTGGACTAGCGGGAGGGCCAATAATGAGCAGTTCTTC. This chain connects TRBV14 to TRBJ2-1, with 15 bases lining up with TRBD2. The CDR3 length is 17 residues. With V trimmed by 4 bases and J by 7 bases, 8 bases remained unmatched. In germline, CDR1 is SGHDN, CDR2 FVKESK.

V is TRBV5-8 and J is TRBJ1-2, with 7 bases fitting TRBD1. Germline lookup yields CDR1 SGHTS and CDR2 YDEGEE. The CDR3 contains 14 residues. After removal of 4 bases from V and 4 bases from J, the junction contained 7 bases not matched to a gene. In DNA, the CDR3 is TGTGCCAGCAGCATGCTCGGACAGGTCTATGGCTACACCTTC. It is translated as CASSMLGQVYGYTF.

This clone was picked up one time. This rearrangement joins TRBV28 to TRBJ1-2, with 10 nucleotides matching TRBD1. CDR1 is MDHEN, CDR2 SYDVKM, per germline. There are 15 residues in the CDR3. The V and J ends lost 7 bases and 6 bases, in that order; junction bases with no gene match: 11. In nucleotides, the CDR3 is TGTGCCAGCAATATACCCCCGGGACAGGGGAATGGCTACACCTTC. Residues: CASNIPPGQGNGYTF.

CDR3 protein: CASSWDRGHQPQHF. The CDR3 DNA reads TGTGCCAGCAGTTGGGACAGGGGCCATCAGCCCCAGCATTTT. J is TRBJ1-5 and V is TRBV6-6; 10 bases agree with TRBD1. The CDR3 runs 14 residues. Germline assignment: CDR1 MNHNY and CDR2 SVGAGI (reference sequence). With 4 bases clipped from V and 5 bases from J, the junction kept 2 bases outside the gene matches.